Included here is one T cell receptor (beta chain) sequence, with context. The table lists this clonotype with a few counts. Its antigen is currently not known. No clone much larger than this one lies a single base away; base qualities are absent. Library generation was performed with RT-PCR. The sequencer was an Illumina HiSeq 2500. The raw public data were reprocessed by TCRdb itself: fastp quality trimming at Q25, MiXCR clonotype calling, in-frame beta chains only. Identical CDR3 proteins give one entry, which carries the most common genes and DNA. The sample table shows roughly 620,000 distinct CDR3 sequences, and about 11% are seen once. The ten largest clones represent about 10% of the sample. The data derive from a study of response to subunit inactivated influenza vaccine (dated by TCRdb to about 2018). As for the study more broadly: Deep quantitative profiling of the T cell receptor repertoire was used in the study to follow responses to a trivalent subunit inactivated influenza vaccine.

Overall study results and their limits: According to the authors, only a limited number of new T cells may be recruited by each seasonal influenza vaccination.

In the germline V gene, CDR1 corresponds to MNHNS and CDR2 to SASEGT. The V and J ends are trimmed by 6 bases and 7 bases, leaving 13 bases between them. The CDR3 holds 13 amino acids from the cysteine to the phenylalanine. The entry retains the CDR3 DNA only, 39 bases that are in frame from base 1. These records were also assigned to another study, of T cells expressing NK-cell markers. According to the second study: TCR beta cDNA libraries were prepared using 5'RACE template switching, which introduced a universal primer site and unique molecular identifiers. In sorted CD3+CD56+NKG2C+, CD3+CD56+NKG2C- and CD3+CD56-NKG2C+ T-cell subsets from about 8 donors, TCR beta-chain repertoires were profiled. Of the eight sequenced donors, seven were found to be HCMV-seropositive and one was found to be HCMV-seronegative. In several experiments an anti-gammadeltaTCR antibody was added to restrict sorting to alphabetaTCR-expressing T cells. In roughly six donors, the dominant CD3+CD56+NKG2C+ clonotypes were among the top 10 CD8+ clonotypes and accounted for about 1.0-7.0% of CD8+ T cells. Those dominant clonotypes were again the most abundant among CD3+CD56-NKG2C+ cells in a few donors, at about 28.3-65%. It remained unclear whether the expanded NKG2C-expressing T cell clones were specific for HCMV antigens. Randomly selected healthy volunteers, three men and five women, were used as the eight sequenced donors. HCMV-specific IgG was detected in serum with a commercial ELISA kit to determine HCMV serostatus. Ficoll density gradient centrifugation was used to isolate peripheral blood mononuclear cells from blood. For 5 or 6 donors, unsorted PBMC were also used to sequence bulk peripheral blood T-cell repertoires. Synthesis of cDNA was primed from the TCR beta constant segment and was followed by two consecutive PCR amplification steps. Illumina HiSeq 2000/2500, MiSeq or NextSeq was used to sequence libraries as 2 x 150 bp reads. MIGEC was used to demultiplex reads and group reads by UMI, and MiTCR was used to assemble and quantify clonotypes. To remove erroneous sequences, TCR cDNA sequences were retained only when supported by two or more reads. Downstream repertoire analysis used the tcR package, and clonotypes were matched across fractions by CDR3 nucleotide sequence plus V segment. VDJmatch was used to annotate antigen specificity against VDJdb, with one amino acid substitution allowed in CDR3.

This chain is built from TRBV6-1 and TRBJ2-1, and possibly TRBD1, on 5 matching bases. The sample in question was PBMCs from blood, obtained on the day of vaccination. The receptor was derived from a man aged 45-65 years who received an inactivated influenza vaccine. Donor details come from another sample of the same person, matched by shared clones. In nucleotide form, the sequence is TGTGCCAGCAGAGACTGGACATTGAATGAGCAGTTCTTC. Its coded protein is CASRDWTLNEQFF.